This TCR beta chain was observed in a study of cytomegalovirus exposure and HLA in healthy donors. Study-level information: A later analysis reported the same platform for the roughly 120 validation repertoires and the roughly 630 first-cohort repertoires. Broader study findings: The investigators catalogued 180 or so TCR beta chains as cytomegalovirus-associated. Cytomegalovirus status was reportedly diagnosed by the classifier with high sensitivity and specificity. According to a later analysis, TCR clusters from the first cohort tended to co-occur in the 120 or so validation repertoires.

Assay used: immunoSEQ multiplex PCR; TCRdb lists only in-frame clones, some missing. In the table there are roughly 180,000 clones, roughly 86% of which are singletons. As for this clone: The target antigen is unknown.

This clonotype was obtained from a man aged 25-45 years in good health and CMV-seropositive. The sequenced sample was PBMCs.

The CDR3 protein is CASSPGHHYNSPLHF. The CDR3 region has the DNA TGCGCCAGCAGCCCGGGACACCATTATAATTCACCCCTCCACTTT. This chain links TRBV4-3 with TRBJ1-6; perhaps TRBD1 as D (6 bases). From germline, CDR1 is LGHNA and CDR2 YSLEER. V shed 4 bases and J shed 4 bases, with 11 bases lying between them. CDR3 size: 15 residues.